These 21 T cell receptor beta chains share one sample of origin, sequenced in a study of Graves' ophthalmopathy and Graves' hyperthyroidism. For repertoire sequencing, the TCR beta CDR3 regions were amplified from RNA transcripts. HTBI primers were used in a first-round RT-PCR, which preceded a second-round multiplex PCR. TCRdb re-derived calls from the multiplex PCR reads in MiXCR, one entry per CDR3 protein. The profile shows about 400,000 distinct CDR3 sequences, about 16% of them singletons. Source material: peripheral blood. All receptors derive from a woman between 18 and 30 years old with Graves' ophthalmopathy.

Comments on this clonotype: Being one base from a much bigger clone, this may be a read error. The chain recombines TRBV12-3 or TRBV12-4 with TRBJ1-1; D perhaps matches TRBD1 (6 bases). Trimming cost V 6 bases and J 4 bases, with 24 bases left between them. This CDR3 contains 17 residues. Written as DNA, the CDR3 is TGTGCCAGCAGGCACTACAGGGAGCTCCCGCGGAGCACTGAAGCTTTCTTT. This sequence encodes CASRHYRELPRSTEAFF.

The V call is TRBV12-3 or TRBV12-4, the J call TRBJ2-5, with D maybe TRBD1 (6 bases). V gave up 6 bases and J gave up 1 base, with 12 bases separating them. This CDR3 is 14 amino acids long. The CDR3 loop is CASSPHRVQETQYF. CDR3 nucleotide sequence: TGTGCCAGCAGCCCACACAGGGTCCAAGAGACCCAGTACTTC.

V gene TRBV12-3 or TRBV12-4 combines with J gene TRBJ2-2, with 8 bases lining up with TRBD2. The CDR3 loop spans 16 amino acids. J gave up 3 bases and V 6 bases, and 9 bases lay outside the gene matches. The CDR3 sequence: CASRSGPGLDTGELFF. The CDR3 DNA reads TGTGCCAGCAGATCCGGGCCGGGACTAGACACCGGGGAGCTGTTTTTT.

This clonotype was observed at least ten times. The V call is TRBV7-2, the J call TRBJ2-5; no clear D gene. Trimming pared 0 bases from V and 5 bases from J, leaving 19 bases between. CDR3 length equals 17 residues. From germline, CDR1 is SGHTA and CDR2 FQGNSA. The CDR3 loop reads CASSLARRTYPRETQYF. The CDR3 DNA reads as TGTGCCAGCAGCTTAGCCCGCCGCACTTATCCCCGGGAGACCCAGTACTTC. The full variable domain, its missing parts supplied by reference TRBV7-2 and TRBJ2-5, is GAGVSQSPSNKVTEKGKDVELRCDPISGHTALYWYRQSLGQGLEFLIYFQGNSAPDKSGLPSDRFSAERTGGSVSTLTIQRTQQEDSAVYLCASSLARRTYPRETQYFGPGTRLLVL.

This clonotype was counted at least ten times. The rearrangement links TRBV19 to TRBJ1-1; D not resolved. This CDR3 is 13 amino acids long. Germline-derived CDR1 and CDR2 are LNHDA and SQIVND (reference sequence). Trimming took off 2 bases at V and 1 base at J, with 5 bases between the two ends. CDR3 sequence: CASSINKNTEAFF. CDR3 coding DNA: TGTGCCAGTAGTATAAACAAGAACACTGAAGCTTTCTTT.

This clonotype was detected many times. The rearrangement joins TRBV9 to TRBJ2-5, with D perhaps matching TRBD2 (6 bases). The CDR3 has 17 amino acids. Germline V gene lookup returns CDR1 SGDLS and CDR2 YYNGEE. Trimming stripped 4 bases from V and 4 bases from J, with 23 bases between. The chain's CDR3 is CASSSDRDSHRRETQYF. The CDR3 bases are TGTGCCAGCAGCTCGGATCGGGACTCACATCGGAGAGAGACCCAGTACTTC.

The table lists this clonotype with many counts. This chain uses TRBV6-5 with TRBJ2-6; no clear D gene. Germline values: CDR1 MNHEY, CDR2 SVGAGI. The CDR3 sequence is 15 residues long. The V end was cut by 4 bases, the J end by 2 bases, with 9 bases between. The CDR3 nucleotides read TGTGCCAGCAGTTTTGGGCTTGCTGGGGCCAACGTCCTGACTTTC. Its protein is CASSFGLAGANVLTF.

The table lists this clonotype with many counts. This CDR3 reads CASTKLADAGELFF. CDR3 sequence (DNA): TGTGCCAGCACCAAACTAGCGGACGCCGGGGAGCTGTTTTTT. This chain joins TRBV6-2 or TRBV6-3 and TRBJ2-2; 8 bases agree with TRBD2. The CDR3 length is 14 residues. V gave up 7 bases and J gave up 6 bases; unmatched junction bases: 7. Germline values: CDR1 MNHEY, CDR2 SVGEGT.

This clonotype was seen at least ten times. This chain connects TRBV7-3 to TRBJ2-7, with 8 bases lining up with TRBD1. Germline CDR1 is SGHTA and CDR2 is FQGTGA. Unmatched junction bases numbered 6, after V lost 4 bases and J lost 7 bases. CDR3 length equals 13 residues. CDR3 coding DNA: TGTGCCAGCAGCTCTCAGGGGGCCGGGGAGCAGTACTTC. It specifies CASSSQGAGEQYF.

This clonotype was counted many times. The chain employs TRBV7-9 and TRBJ1-2; TRBD1 agrees at 9 bases. Germline V lookup: CDR1 SEHNR, CDR2 FQNEAQ (reference sequence). This CDR3 is built from 14 residues. J lost 4 bases, V lost 6 bases, and 6 bases had no gene match. The CDR3 region is CASRRTGDLYGYTF. In nucleotides, the CDR3 is TGTGCCAGCAGGCGGACAGGGGATCTCTATGGCTACACCTTC.

Many counts were recorded for this clonotype. V is TRBV28 and J is TRBJ2-7; 11 bases are a match to TRBD2. The trim removed 7 bases at V and 5 bases at J, leaving 10 bases unmatched. CDR1 is MDHEN and CDR2 is SYDVKM in the germline V gene. The CDR3 runs to 15 residues. The CDR3 is CASISGGAEIHEQYF. CDR3 DNA sequence: TGTGCCAGCATTAGCGGGGGGGCCGAAATTCACGAGCAGTACTTC.

This clonotype was detected many times. The rearrangement links TRBV9 to TRBJ2-7; possibly TRBD2 for D (5 bases). The CDR3 loop spans 17 amino acids. V lost 4 bases, J lost 4 bases, and 24 bases lay in between. Germline CDR1 is SGDLS and CDR2 is YYNGEE. CDR3 in DNA: TGTGCCAGCAGCACCTGGACCCCGGGGAGAGTGAGGTACGAGCAGTACTTC. Its translation is CASSTWTPGRVRYEQYF.

This chain connects TRBV11-2 to TRBJ2-5; tentatively, D is TRBD2 (5 bases). Between the trimmed V and J ends, which lost 2 bases and 9 bases, there was a span of 19 bases. Germline V gene data show CDR1 as SGHAT and CDR2 as FQNNGV. This CDR3 comprises 15 residues. In nucleotides, the CDR3 is TGTGCCAGCAGCTTAATGGCGGGCCGGGTTGAGCCCCAGTACTTC. This codes for CASSLMAGRVEPQYF.

This rearrangement joins TRBV6-5 to TRBJ2-7; the D gene could be TRBD1 or TRBD2 (5 bases each). With 2 bases removed from V and 6 bases from J, the gap between germline ends came to 11 bases. This CDR3 is 13 amino acids long. Germline CDR1 and CDR2: MNHEY and SVGAGI. The CDR3 DNA reads TGTGCCAGCAGTTACGGACCGGGGCTCGAGCAGTACTTC. Translation gives CASSYGPGLEQYF.

This clonotype has ten or more counts. V gene TRBV19 combines with J gene TRBJ1-5; D remains unclear. The CDR3 runs 15 residues. In germline, CDR1 is LNHDA, CDR2 SQIVND (reference sequence). V lost 7 bases, J lost 5 bases, and 18 bases lay in between. The CDR3 here is CASTYSGIQHQPQHF. As DNA, the CDR3 is TGTGCCAGTACCTATTCCGGGATTCAACATCAGCCCCAGCATTTT.

The table lists this clonotype with many counts. The chain links TRBV6-2 or TRBV6-3 to TRBJ2-2; unclear D gene. The germline gives CDR1 MNHEY, CDR2 SVGEGT. Trimming cost V 7 bases and J 7 bases, with 10 bases left between them. This CDR3 comprises 12 residues. CDR3 nucleotides: TGTGCCAGCACCCTGACTGGCGGGGAGCTGTTTTTT. Its translation: CASTLTGGELFF.

This clonotype was detected ten times or more. This chain joins TRBV7-9 and TRBJ2-7, with D possibly TRBD2 on 5 matching bases. The length of the CDR3 is 13 residues. V lost 5 bases to trimming and J lost 7 bases, with 15 bases between them. CDR1 and CDR2 from the germline V gene are SEHNR and FQNEAQ (reference sequence). CDR3 protein: CASSLGVPPEQYF. The CDR3 bases are TGTGCCAGCAGCCTCGGGGTACCCCCGGAGCAGTACTTC.

The rearrangement joins TRBV4-3 to TRBJ2-2; 10 bases agree with TRBD1. The CDR3 extends over 16 amino acids. From germline, CDR1 is LGHNA and CDR2 YSLEER. V lost 5 bases and J lost 6; bases outside the gene matches: 9. The CDR3 DNA follows: TGCGCCAGCAGCGCCCGGGACAGGGGAAACTCCGGGGAGCTGTTTTTT. It yields the protein CASSARDRGNSGELFF.

This clonotype was found many times. J is TRBJ1-1 and V is TRBV27, with 9 bases that match TRBD1. Trimming removed 6 bases from V and 11 bases from J; junction bases left unmatched: 7. The CDR3 is 12 amino acids. The germline V gene has CDR1 MNHEY and CDR2 SMNVEV (reference sequence). The CDR3 reads CASRTGTGRAFF. In DNA form, the CDR3 reads TGTGCCAGCAGAACCGGGACAGGGAGGGCTTTCTTT.

This clonotype was recorded at least ten times. CDR3: CASSAPTGGLDTEAFF. As DNA, the CDR3 is TGTGCCAGCAGCGCACCGACAGGGGGGCTGGACACTGAAGCTTTCTTT. This chain links TRBV9 with TRBJ1-1; 9 bases are shared with TRBD1. The length of the CDR3 is 16 residues. CDR1 is SGDLS and CDR2 is YYNGEE in the germline V gene. The J segment lost 3 bases and the V segment lost 3 bases, leaving 9 bases of the junction unmatched. Variable domain in full (rest from reference TRBV9 and TRBJ1-1): DSGVTQTPKHLITATGQRVTLRCSPRSGDLSVYWYQQSLDQGLQFLIQYYNGEERAKGNILERFSAQQFPDLHSELNLSSLELGDSALYFCASSAPTGGLDTEAFFGQGTRLTVV.

This clonotype was picked up many times. The rearrangement joins TRBV28 to TRBJ2-5; 10 bases agree with TRBD1. Trimming cost V 4 bases and J 2 bases; bases outside gene matches: 4. The length of the CDR3 is 15 residues. Per the germline V gene, CDR1 is MDHEN and CDR2 is SYDVKM. CDR3 nucleotides: TGTGCCAGCAGTTCTCGACAGGGGGCACAAGAGACCCAGTACTTC. It encodes CASSSRQGAQETQYF.